What follows are 17 T cell receptor beta chains derived from one specimen sequenced in a study of CD8+ T cells in alopecia areata (dated 2018 in TCRdb). Library preparation was by the immunoSEQ multiplex PCR assay. For TCR sequencing, RNA was extracted from every sample and reverse transcribed into cDNA to serve as template. TCRdb took over this immuneACCESS table, retaining in-frame rearrangements with V and J assigned. Such tables are incomplete; in checked studies, under half of the missing clones stem from an unresolved V gene, and the remainder is unexplained. This sample gives roughly 150,000 clones in total; more than 55% of them show up just once. The top ten clones comprise 36% of the sample. Material: CD8+ T cells sorted from blood. All receptors derive from a human donor in good health.

V usage is TRBV6-5 and J usage is TRBJ2-1; D is possibly TRBD2 (6 bases). The V and J ends lost 4 bases and 12 bases respectively, with 19 bases between them. The germline gives CDR1 MNHEY, CDR2 SVGAGI. The CDR3 is 14 amino acids. CDR3 amino acids: CASSSSGTPLGQFF. The DNA of the CDR3 is TGTGCCAGCAGTTCCTCCGGGACTCCCCTTGGGCAGTTCTTC.

The chain has TRBV27 and TRBJ2-1, with TRBD2 identical over 8 bases. V trimming: 3 bases; J trimming: 9 bases; junction bases outside the gene matches: 10. The CDR3 spans 15 residues. Looked up from germline, CDR1 is MNHEY and CDR2 is SMNVEV (reference sequence). The CDR3 protein is CASSFPREGQVEQFF. The CDR3 coding sequence is TGTGCCAGCAGTTTTCCACGGGAGGGCCAGGTTGAGCAGTTCTTC.

The genes are TRBV5-1 and TRBJ2-2; D is ambiguous. This CDR3 contains 15 residues. CDR1 is SGHRS, CDR2 YFSETQ, per germline. V gave up 4 bases and J gave up 5 bases, with 15 bases separating them. The CDR3 protein is CASSAPGAGTGELFF. The CDR3 region has the DNA TGCGCCAGCAGCGCGCCGGGCGCCGGGACCGGGGAGCTGTTTTTT.

The sample holds one count of this clone. This rearrangement joins TRBV29-1 to TRBJ1-2; no reliable D call. Trimming cost V 2 bases and J 7 bases, with 8 bases left between them. The CDR3 totals 11 residues. Germline CDR1 SQVTM, CDR2 ANQGSEA. The CDR3 sequence: CSVEKAGGYTF. The CDR3 nucleotides read TGCAGCGTTGAAAAGGCAGGTGGCTACACCTTC.

This rearrangement joins TRBV5-6 to TRBJ1-5; D perhaps matches TRBD1 (5 bases). The CDR3 consists of 16 residues. From germline, CDR1 is SGHDT and CDR2 YYEEEE. Trimming cost V 4 bases and J 2 bases, with 16 bases left between them. CDR3 sequence (DNA): TGTGCCAGCAGCATCGGGACCATGGTGGGCAATCAGCCCCAGCATTTT. It codes for CASSIGTMVGNQPQHF. Combining the CDR3 with reference TRBV5-6 and TRBJ1-5 gives the whole variable domain DAGVTQSPTHLIKTRGQQVTLRCSPKSGHDTVSWYQQALGQGPQFIFQYYEEEERQRGNFPDRFSGHQFPNYSSELNVNALLLGDSALYLCASSIGTMVGNQPQHFGDGTRLSIL.

This chain links TRBV4-1 with TRBJ1-4, with TRBD1 as a possible D gene (5 bases). The germline gives CDR1 MGHRA, CDR2 YSYEKL. The CDR3 contains 15 residues. V shed 4 bases and J shed 8 bases, with 17 bases lying between them. The CDR3 DNA reads TGCGCCAGCAGCCCGCGTCGTGGGGCGCGGGAAAAACTGTTTTTT. Translated, it gives CASSPRRGAREKLFF.

The V gene is TRBV7-6, the J gene TRBJ2-3; D uncertain. Germline CDR1 and CDR2: SGHVS and FNYEAQ. The germline V and J ends were trimmed by 1 base and 3 bases, with 5 bases remaining between them. CDR3 length: 13 amino acids. CDR3 sequence: CASSLVQTDTQYF. The CDR3 DNA sequence: TGTGCCAGCAGCTTAGTTCAGACAGATACGCAGTATTTT. The variable domain in full, completed from reference TRBV7-6 and TRBJ2-3, reads GAGVSQSPRYKVTKRGQDVALRCDPISGHVSLYWYRQALGQGPEFLTYFNYEAQQDKSGLPNDRFSAERPEGSISTLTIQRTEQRDSAMYRCASSLVQTDTQYFGPGTRLTVL.

The gene calls are TRBV25-1 and TRBJ2-5; D is possibly TRBD1 (5 bases). The J call is in doubt because the DNA end fits TRBJ2-7 better. Germline CDR1 reads MGHDK; CDR2 reads SYGVNS. The CDR3 sequence is 12 residues long. The CDR3: CASAQGIYEQYF. The DNA for the CDR3 is TGTGCCAGCGCCCAGGGAATCTACGAGCAGTACTTC.

This clone came up a few times. CDR3 DNA: TGCAGCGCACAGGGGGCGTCCTACGAGCAGTACTTC. This encodes CSAQGASYEQYF. The chain carries TRBV29-1 and TRBJ2-7, with 9 bases lining up with TRBD1. Germline CDR1 and CDR2: SQVTM and ANQGSEA. The CDR3 runs to 12 residues. With 7 bases clipped from V and 1 base from J, the junction kept 2 bases outside the gene matches.

This clone was seen only a few times. The chain recombines TRBV29-1 with TRBJ2-1, with D tentatively TRBD1 (5 bases). This CDR3 region has 13 residues. V lost 4 bases to trimming and J lost 5 bases, with 12 bases between them. In germline, CDR1 is SQVTM, CDR2 ANQGSEA. As DNA, the CDR3 is TGCAGCGTTGGGGGCAGGGAAAACAATGAGCAGTTCTTC. Encoded protein: CSVGGRENNEQFF.

The chain uses TRBV27 and TRBJ2-3; no definite D call. The CDR3 is made up of 12 amino acids. CDR1 MNHEY and CDR2 SMNVEV come from the germline V gene (reference sequence). Trimming removed 4 bases from V and 2 bases from J, with 4 bases in between. The CDR3 loop reads CASSSYTDTQYF. In nucleotides, the CDR3 is TGTGCCAGCAGTTCATACACAGATACGCAGTATTTT.

The chain has TRBV11-2 and TRBJ2-1; maybe TRBD2 (5 bases). This CDR3 region has 15 residues. V was trimmed by 3 bases and J by 0 bases, leaving 9 bases between them. Germline V CDR1 and CDR2: SGHAT, FQNNGV. The CDR3 protein is CASSFVGNSYNEQFF. CDR3 DNA: TGTGCCAGCAGCTTCGTCGGGAACTCCTACAATGAGCAGTTCTTC.

This clone was counted between two and nine times. The rearrangement links TRBV5-1 to TRBJ2-7; 9 nucleotides align to TRBD1. The CDR3 sequence is 16 residues long. Germline CDR1 is SGHRS and CDR2 is YFSETQ. The trim removed 4 bases at V and 0 bases at J, leaving 8 bases unmatched. Here the CDR3 reads CASSGGQGSPSYEQYF. The CDR3 DNA reads as TGCGCCAGCAGCGGGGGACAGGGATCACCCTCCTACGAGCAGTACTTC.

The V and J genes are TRBV5-4 and TRBJ2-5; TRBD2 aligns across 7 bases. There are 14 residues in the CDR3. V dropped 3 bases and J dropped 5; count of bases not matched to a gene: 7. The germline gives CDR1 SGHNT, CDR2 YYREEE (reference sequence). CDR3 region: CASSSDSGGETQYF. The CDR3 DNA follows: TGTGCCAGCAGCTCGGATTCCGGGGGGGAGACCCAGTACTTC.

The chain is built from TRBV27 and TRBJ2-7, with D unresolved. V lost 3 bases, J lost 0 bases, and 9 bases lay in between. This CDR3 is built from 14 residues. Germline assignment: CDR1 MNHEY and CDR2 SMNVEV (reference sequence). The CDR3 protein is CASSFSRSSYEQYF. CDR3 nucleotide sequence: TGTGCCAGCAGTTTTAGCCGTAGCTCCTACGAGCAGTACTTC.

The chain joins TRBV19 to TRBJ2-5; D remains ambiguous. Germline assignment: CDR1 LNHDA and CDR2 SQIVND (reference sequence). CDR3 length: 14 residues. The germline V and J ends were trimmed by 7 bases and 4 bases, with 16 bases remaining between them. In nucleotides, the CDR3 is TGTGCCAGTACCCTCAGGACGGACCCAGAGACCCAGTACTTC. As protein: CASTLRTDPETQYF. The variable domain in full, with the rest retrieved from reference TRBV19 and TRBJ2-5, is DGGITQSPKYLFRKEGQNVTLSCEQNLNHDAMYWYRQDPGQGLRLIYYSQIVNDFQKGDIAEGYSVSREKKESFPLTVTSAQKNPTAFYLCASTLRTDPETQYFGPGTRLLVL.

The chain has TRBV15 and TRBJ1-2; 7 positions match TRBD1. The CDR3 length is 20 residues. V trimming: 1 base; J trimming: 4 bases; junction bases outside the gene matches: 21. The V gene's germline CDR1 is LNHNV and CDR2 YYDKDF (reference sequence). The CDR3 DNA is TGTGCCACCAGCAGAGGCCCGGGACAGACAACTTCCTTTGGGCGCTATGGCTACACCTTC. It is translated as CATSRGPGQTTSFGRYGYTF.